This T cell receptor beta chain was obtained from a study of blood T cells in healthy people across ages. Notes on the study in general: While age rose, TCR beta diversity per million T cells dropped in a roughly linear way.

Points on this clonotype: Its specificity is not known.

A second about 7 to 11 cycle PCR used barcoded and J-beta primers. Through a template-switch adaptor with 12 random nucleotides, each cDNA molecule received a tag. TCRdb re-derived calls from the 5' RACE reads in MiXCR, one entry per CDR3 protein. The data show some 370,000 distinct CDR3 sequences, with about 52% seen just once and around 49% held by the top ten. There are 11 residues in the CDR3. The germline V gene encodes CDR1 DFQATT and CDR2 SNEGSKA (reference sequence). Sequenced sample: blood. The source is a man aged 60 to 75 in good health. The J gene is TRBJ2-5, the V gene TRBV20-1; D uncertain. The J call could be wrong; TRBJ2-7 is a better fit for the DNA end. This CDR3 reads CSARWGYEQYF. Written as DNA, the CDR3 is TGCAGTGCTAGATGGGGTTACGAGCAGTACTTC.